These 26 T cell receptor beta chains share one sample of origin, sequenced in a study of CD8 T cells in Susac syndrome. A quantity of about 0.45 to 1 ug RNA underwent reverse transcription using random hexamers. TCRdb passed the immunoSEQ multiplex PCR reads through MiXCR, listing each CDR3 protein once. The sample contains around 100,000 distinct CDR3 sequences, roughly 96% of which appear only once. The sample was CD8+ T cells from PBMCs. The receptors shown here come from a human donor with Susac syndrome.

The V call is TRBV20-1, the J call TRBJ2-3; no firm D call. The germline CDR1 and CDR2 sequences are DFQATT and SNEGSKA (reference sequence). Between the trimmed V and J ends, which lost 0 bases and 2 bases, there was a span of 12 bases. CDR3 length: 15 residues. The CDR3 is CSAREEARYTDTQYF. The CDR3 DNA reads as TGCAGTGCTAGAGAAGAGGCGCGTTACACAGATACGCAGTATTTT.

The rearrangement joins TRBV18 to TRBJ2-3, with D possibly TRBD2 on 7 matching bases. The V gene's germline CDR1 is KGHSH and CDR2 LQKENI. Between the trimmed V and J ends, which lost 2 bases and 5 bases, there was a span of 11 bases. This CDR3 comprises 14 residues. The CDR3 sequence: CASSPGGGGDTQYF. For the CDR3, the DNA is TGTGCCAGCTCACCAGGCGGGGGCGGAGATACGCAGTATTTT.

There are a few counts of this clonotype. This chain connects TRBV7-9 to TRBJ2-7; TRBD1 agrees at 10 bases. The germline gives CDR1 SEHNR, CDR2 FQNEAQ (reference sequence). V was pared by 4 bases and J by 3 bases, with 3 bases of the junction left unmatched. The CDR3 totals 14 residues. CDR3 loop: CASSSRDRGYEQYF. DNA for the CDR3: TGTGCCAGCAGCTCTAGGGACAGGGGCTACGAGCAGTACTTC.

V is TRBV29-1 and J is TRBJ1-2; no firm D call. The CDR3 has 13 amino acids. V was pared by 2 bases and J by 5 bases, with 12 bases between. Germline values: CDR1 SQVTM, CDR2 ANQGSEA. The CDR3 protein is CSVEPDTGYGYTF. CDR3 bases: TGCAGCGTTGAACCCGACACGGGTTATGGCTACACCTTC.

The chain joins TRBV13 to TRBJ1-1, with a tentative D call TRBD1 (5 bases). Trimming stripped 5 bases from V and 5 bases from J, with 12 bases between. The CDR3 extends over 13 amino acids. The germline V gene encodes CDR1 PRHDT and CDR2 FYEKMQ (reference sequence). CDR3 residues: CASSRSGETEAFF. CDR3 DNA: TGTGCCAGCAGCCGATCGGGGGAAACTGAAGCTTTCTTT.

The J gene is TRBJ2-1, the V gene TRBV5-6; D unresolved. CDR3 size: 14 residues. Germline assignment: CDR1 SGHDT and CDR2 YYEEEE. Trimming took 4 bases from V and 4 from J, leaving 12 bases between them. CDR3 DNA sequence: TGTGCCAGCAGCCCTGTGCCCAATTACAATGAGCAGTTCTTC. Residues: CASSPVPNYNEQFF.

V usage is TRBV28 and J usage is TRBJ1-5, with 7 bases lining up with TRBD1. Germline V gene lookup returns CDR1 MDHEN and CDR2 SYDVKM. This CDR3 comprises 15 residues. J lost 2 bases, V lost 3 bases, and 4 bases had no gene match. The CDR3 is CASSFQGDGNQPQHF. The CDR3 DNA follows: TGTGCCAGCAGTTTCCAGGGGGATGGCAATCAGCCCCAGCATTTT.

The chain has TRBV20-1 and TRBJ2-7; D gene uncertain. The CDR3 has 12 amino acids. Deletions cut 1 base from V and 4 bases from J, with 8 bases between. CDR1 and CDR2 (germline): DFQATT, SNEGSKA (reference sequence). This CDR3 is CSARVLGYEQYF. CDR3 coding DNA: TGCAGTGCTAGAGTTCTGGGTTACGAGCAGTACTTC.

The chain employs TRBV7-3 and TRBJ2-3, with D unresolved. This CDR3 region has 13 residues. The germline V and J ends were trimmed by 0 bases and 6 bases, with 7 bases remaining between them. CDR1 SGHTA and CDR2 FQGTGA come from the germline V gene. The CDR3: CASSLTSPDTQYF. CDR3 DNA sequence: TGTGCCAGCAGCTTAACGTCCCCCGATACGCAGTATTTT.

V and J are TRBV16 and TRBJ1-2, with D unresolved. This CDR3 contains 12 residues. V lost 3 bases to trimming and J lost 6 bases, with 8 bases between them. The germline gives CDR1 KGHSY, CDR2 FQNENV. CDR3 DNA: TGTGCCAGCAGCCAGGCATCGGATGGCTACACCTTC. It codes for CASSQASDGYTF.

V usage is TRBV9 and J usage is TRBJ2-1, with no clear D. V was cut by 0 bases and J by 10 bases, with 5 bases left in between. CDR1 SGDLS and CDR2 YYNGEE come from the germline V gene. The CDR3 has 11 residues. CDR3: CASSVEGEQFF. The CDR3 region has the DNA TGTGCCAGCAGCGTAGAGGGAGAGCAGTTCTTC.

The chain combines TRBV20-1 with TRBJ2-7; D is perhaps TRBD2 (6 bases). V was shortened by 2 bases and J by 7 bases, with 18 bases between the two germline ends. This CDR3 has 14 amino acids. Germline lookup yields CDR1 DFQATT and CDR2 SNEGSKA (reference sequence). Written as DNA, the CDR3 is TGCAGTGCTAGATCTGGGGACTCGGTGTTGGAGCAGTACTTC. Residues: CSARSGDSVLEQYF.

This chain uses TRBV2 with TRBJ1-2; D possibly corresponds to TRBD1 (5 bases). The CDR3 contains 10 residues. Trimming cost V 6 bases and J 10 bases, with 9 bases left between them. Germline CDR1 and CDR2: SNHLY and FYNNEI. CDR3 loop: CASRWDDYTF. Here the CDR3 DNA reads TGTGCCAGCAGGTGGGACGACTACACCTTC.

The chain links TRBV20-1 to TRBJ2-6; D uncertain. The germline CDR1 and CDR2 sequences are DFQATT and SNEGSKA (reference sequence). V was cut by 3 bases and J by 4 bases, with 4 bases left in between. The CDR3 is 12 residues long. The CDR3 DNA reads as TGCAGTGCTAGCTGGGGGGCCAACGTCCTGACTTTC. It is translated as CSASWGANVLTF.

This rearrangement joins TRBV28 to TRBJ1-1; D is unresolved. The CDR3 extends over 13 amino acids. Germline V gene sequence: CDR1 MDHEN, CDR2 SYDVKM. Trimming left V 5 bases short and J 1 base short, with 8 bases between. DNA for the CDR3: TGTGCCAGCAGTCCGTCAGGGAACACTGAAGCTTTCTTT. It codes for CASSPSGNTEAFF.

The chain joins TRBV7-3 to TRBJ2-7; 10 bases are shared with TRBD1. J was trimmed by 4 bases and V by 5 bases; bases with no gene match: 17. The CDR3 runs to 18 residues. Germline lookup yields CDR1 SGHTA and CDR2 FQGTGA. CDR3 bases: TGTGCCAGCAGCCTATTCGGGACAGGGGCAAATGGGAATTACGAGCAGTACTTC. Translated: CASSLFGTGANGNYEQYF.

This chain links TRBV6-1 with TRBJ1-1, with D tentatively TRBD1 (6 bases). The CDR3 is 15 residues long. V was clipped by 0 bases and J by 4 bases, with 12 bases between them. From germline, CDR1 is MNHNS and CDR2 SASEGT. The chain's CDR3 is CASSEAGAGGTEAFF. The DNA of the CDR3 is TGTGCCAGCAGTGAAGCGGGGGCGGGGGGCACTGAAGCTTTCTTT.

V gene TRBV29-1 combines with J gene TRBJ1-2; 8 bases fit TRBD1. Germline V CDR1 and CDR2: SQVTM, ANQGSEA. CDR3 length: 14 residues. Trimming took 6 bases from V and 4 from J; bases not matched to a gene: 10. The CDR3 region has the DNA TGCAGCGTGATCGACAGGGGCGCGATCTATGGCTACACCTTC. Its translation: CSVIDRGAIYGYTF.

This sequence joins TRBV12-3 or TRBV12-4 and TRBJ1-1; no firm D call. The V end lost 3 bases, the J end lost 4 bases, and 9 bases lay between the germline ends. This CDR3 spans 13 amino acids. CDR3 sequence reads: CASSFQPFTEAFF. The DNA of the CDR3 is TGTGCCAGCAGTTTTCAACCTTTCACTGAAGCTTTCTTT.

This clonotype was observed a handful of times. V gene TRBV12-3 or TRBV12-4 combines with J gene TRBJ1-2; 7 bases map to TRBD1. CDR3 length: 13 residues. V trimming: 5 bases; J trimming: 3 bases; junction bases outside the gene matches: 3. CDR3 amino acids: CASSPTGDYGYTF. CDR3 sequence (DNA): TGTGCCAGCAGTCCTACAGGGGACTATGGCTACACCTTC.

The rearrangement joins TRBV4-2 to TRBJ2-7; tentative D call: TRBD1 (6 bases). The germline CDR1 and CDR2 sequences are LGHNA and YNFKEQ. This CDR3 is built from 14 residues. V lost 4 bases to trimming and J lost 0 bases, with 10 bases between them. The CDR3 DNA reads as TGTGCCAGCAGCCGAGACAGGAGCTCCTACGAGCAGTACTTC. Translated, it gives CASSRDRSSYEQYF.

V is TRBV24-1 and J is TRBJ1-1; tentative D call: TRBD1 (5 bases). Looked up from germline, CDR1 is KGHDR and CDR2 is SFDVKD. V was pared by 4 bases and J by 4 bases, with 15 bases between. CDR3 length: 15 residues. For the CDR3, the DNA is TGTGCCACCAGTGAGCGGGTGGGGGTGATCACTGAAGCTTTCTTT. Translating it yields CATSERVGVITEAFF.

J is TRBJ2-7 and V is TRBV20-1; D is uncertain. The V gene lost 1 base and the J gene lost 2 bases, with 9 bases spanning the gap. The germline V gene has CDR1 DFQATT and CDR2 SNEGSKA (reference sequence). The CDR3 covers 13 residues. For the CDR3, the DNA is TGCAGTGCTAGAGCTCGAGGAACCTACGAGCAGTACTTC. It encodes CSARARGTYEQYF.

This chain uses TRBV29-1 with TRBJ1-2; a possible D gene is TRBD1 (5 bases). V was shortened by 7 bases and J by 4 bases, with 10 bases between the two germline ends. CDR3 length equals 11 residues. Germline V gene data show CDR1 as SQVTM and CDR2 as ANQGSEA. CDR3 sequence: CSGLGGYGYTF. The CDR3 coding sequence is TGCAGCGGGTTGGGGGGCTATGGCTACACCTTC. Variable domain in full (rest from reference TRBV29-1 and TRBJ1-2): SAVISQKPSRDICQRGTSLTIQCQVDSQVTMMFWYRQQPGQSLTLIATANQGSEATYESGFVIDKFPISRPNLTFSTLTVSNMSPEDSSIYLCSGLGGYGYTFGSGTRLTVV.

The chain recombines TRBV5-1 with TRBJ1-1; D not resolved. Germline V CDR1 and CDR2: SGHRS, YFSETQ. The CDR3 extends over 13 amino acids. V dropped 10 bases and J dropped 0 bases, with 13 bases sitting between them. DNA for the CDR3: TGCGCCGGCCGAGTATCGGTGAACACTGAAGCTTTCTTT. This codes for CAGRVSVNTEAFF.

The V call is TRBV30, the J call TRBJ1-1; no reliable D call. This CDR3 is 11 amino acids long. Trimming stripped 4 bases from V and 1 base from J, with 4 bases between. Germline CDR1 reads GTSNPN; CDR2 reads SVGIG (reference sequence). The CDR3 loop reads CAWTKNTEAFF. The CDR3 bases are TGTGCCTGGACCAAGAACACTGAAGCTTTCTTT.